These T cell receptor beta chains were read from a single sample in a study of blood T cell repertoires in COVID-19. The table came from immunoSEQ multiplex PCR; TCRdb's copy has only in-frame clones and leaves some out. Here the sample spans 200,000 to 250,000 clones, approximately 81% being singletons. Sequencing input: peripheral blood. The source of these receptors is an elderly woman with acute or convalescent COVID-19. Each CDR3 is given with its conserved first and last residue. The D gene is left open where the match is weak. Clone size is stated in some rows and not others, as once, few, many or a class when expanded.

CDR3nt: TGCGCCAGCAGCGCCCAGACAGGGTCCACTGAAGCTTTCTTT
CDR3aa: CASSAQTGSTEAFF
d_gene: TRBD1
v_gene: TRBV5-1
j_gene: TRBJ1-1
abundance: -

CDR3nt: TGTGCCTGGAGTCCCTCAGGGGCCGGCTACACCTTC
CDR3aa: CAWSPSGAGYTF
d_gene: -
v_gene: TRBV30
j_gene: TRBJ1-2
abundance: -

CDR3nt: TGTGCCAGCAGCCATCTAGGACTAGCGGGAGAGGAGACCCAGTACTTC
CDR3aa: CASSHLGLAGEETQYF
d_gene: TRBD2
v_gene: TRBV3-1/TRBV3-2
j_gene: TRBJ2-5
abundance: -

CDR3nt: TGTGCCAGCAGGCCCGGGACTAGCGGGAACTCCTACAATGAGCAGTTCTTC
CDR3aa: CASRPGTSGNSYNEQFF
d_gene: TRBD2
v_gene: TRBV5-4
j_gene: TRBJ2-1
abundance: -

CDR3nt: TGCAGCGGCACCTTGGGGCAGACGAACACTGAAGCTTTCTTT
CDR3aa: CSGTLGQTNTEAFF
d_gene: -
v_gene: TRBV29-1
j_gene: TRBJ1-1
abundance: -

CDR3nt: TGTGCCAGCAGCCACCCCGACAGGGCCTATGGCTACACCTTC
CDR3aa: CASSHPDRAYGYTF
d_gene: TRBD1
v_gene: TRBV5-4
j_gene: TRBJ1-2
abundance: -

CDR3nt: TGCGCCAGCAGCCAGACAGGGGGCGGAAAAAAACTGTTTTTT
CDR3aa: CASSQTGGGKKLFF
d_gene: TRBD1
v_gene: TRBV4-3
j_gene: TRBJ1-4
abundance: once

CDR3nt: TGTGCTAGTGGTTCAATTAGCGGGGGCCTCACAGATACGCAGTATTTT
CDR3aa: CASGSISGGLTDTQYF
d_gene: TRBD2
v_gene: TRBV12-5
j_gene: TRBJ2-3
abundance: few

CDR3nt: TGTGCCAGCAGTTACACAGGGGGCAATCAGCCCCAGCATTTT
CDR3aa: CASSYTGGNQPQHF
d_gene: TRBD1
v_gene: TRBV6-6
j_gene: TRBJ1-5
abundance: many

CDR3nt: TGTGCCACCAGTCCAGGGGTTCGAGCCGAGCAGTACTTC
CDR3aa: CATSPGVRAEQYF
d_gene: -
v_gene: TRBV24-1
j_gene: TRBJ2-7
abundance: -

CDR3nt: TGTGCCAGCACCGAGGGCCCCACAGATACGCAGTATTTT
CDR3aa: CASTEGPTDTQYF
d_gene: -
v_gene: TRBV19
j_gene: TRBJ2-3
abundance: -

CDR3nt: TGCGCCAGCAGCCAGATTCACATCGGAAACACCATATATTTT
CDR3aa: CASSQIHIGNTIYF
d_gene: -
v_gene: TRBV4-3
j_gene: TRBJ1-3
abundance: -

CDR3nt: TGCGCCAGCAGCTTGATGGGGGGGCAAAACACTGAAGCTTTCTTT
CDR3aa: CASSLMGGQNTEAFF
d_gene: -
v_gene: TRBV5-1
j_gene: TRBJ1-1
abundance: once

CDR3nt: TGTGCCAGCTCAACGGGGGGCGGACAGCCCCAGCATTTT
CDR3aa: CASSTGGGQPQHF
d_gene: -
v_gene: TRBV18
j_gene: TRBJ1-5
abundance: -

CDR3nt: TGTGCCAGCAGGGGGCTCTCCTACAATGAGCAGTTCTTC
CDR3aa: CASRGLSYNEQFF
d_gene: -
v_gene: TRBV6-6
j_gene: TRBJ2-1
abundance: -

CDR3nt: TGTGCCACCAGCGTCTGGCCAACTAATGAAAAACTGTTTTTT
CDR3aa: CATSVWPTNEKLFF
d_gene: -
v_gene: TRBV15
j_gene: TRBJ1-4
abundance: -

CDR3nt: TGTGCCAGTAGTAATTATCGGGAATCGGTCACGGGGGAGCAGTACTTC
CDR3aa: CASSNYRESVTGEQYF
d_gene: -
v_gene: TRBV19
j_gene: TRBJ2-7
abundance: -

CDR3nt: TGCAGTGCTAGTGATCCGGGACAGGGACTTGGAAACACCATATATTTT
CDR3aa: CSASDPGQGLGNTIYF
d_gene: TRBD1
v_gene: TRBV20-1
j_gene: TRBJ1-3
abundance: -

CDR3nt: TGTGCCAGCAGTGAAGCACAGGTCCTCTCCACCGGGGAGCTGTTTTTT
CDR3aa: CASSEAQVLSTGELFF
d_gene: -
v_gene: TRBV6-1
j_gene: TRBJ2-2
abundance: -

CDR3nt: TGTGCCATCAGGGATCCTGGGGGGCAGCCCCAGCATTTT
CDR3aa: CAIRDPGGQPQHF
d_gene: -
v_gene: TRBV10-3
j_gene: TRBJ1-5
abundance: -

CDR3nt: TGTGCCAGCAGCAAAGATACAGGGGTTGACTCACCCCTCCACTTT
CDR3aa: CASSKDTGVDSPLHF
d_gene: -
v_gene: TRBV21-1
j_gene: TRBJ1-6
abundance: -

CDR3nt: TGTGCCAGCAGCCTAGGCTTAGCGGGAGTTGAAGAGCAGTACTTC
CDR3aa: CASSLGLAGVEEQYF
d_gene: TRBD2
v_gene: TRBV7-3
j_gene: TRBJ2-7
abundance: -

CDR3nt: TGTGCCAGCAGTCGGGACAGGGCAGCCTACGAGCAGTACTTC
CDR3aa: CASSRDRAAYEQYF
d_gene: TRBD1
v_gene: TRBV6-5
j_gene: TRBJ2-7
abundance: -

CDR3nt: TGTGCCAGCAGTGGGGGCAGGGAAGGGATTAAGACTGAAGCTTTCTTT
CDR3aa: CASSGGREGIKTEAFF
d_gene: -
v_gene: TRBV2
j_gene: TRBJ1-1
abundance: -

CDR3nt: TGTGCCACCAGTGAACAGGGTGGCACTGAAGCTTTCTTT
CDR3aa: CATSEQGGTEAFF
d_gene: -
v_gene: TRBV24-1
j_gene: TRBJ1-1
abundance: -

CDR3nt: TGTGCCAGCAGCCAAGTCGTTGGGGCGGGGCTAACCTACAATGAGCAGTTCTTC
CDR3aa: CASSQVVGAGLTYNEQFF
d_gene: -
v_gene: TRBV4-2
j_gene: TRBJ2-1
abundance: -

CDR3nt: TGCAGCGCCGACAGGGGGCGGAACACTGAAGCTTTCTTT
CDR3aa: CSADRGRNTEAFF
d_gene: TRBD1
v_gene: TRBV29-1
j_gene: TRBJ1-1
abundance: -